By share, the clone carrying this T cell receptor (beta chain) ranks as large. What it binds is not known. Some clones are missing from TCRdb's copy, which holds only in-frame ones; the method was immunoSEQ multiplex PCR. The sample has hundreds of clones; roughly 19% are singletons. These data originate in a study of T cells in localized non-small cell lung cancer. Broader study findings: Out of the top 100 tumor clones, a median around 57 were seen in adjacent lung. Longer overall survival was seen with higher T cell density measured in blood.

The receptor was derived from a male donor aged 60 or over with stage III squamous cell lung carcinoma. Source: lung tumor tissue, taken before any cancer treatment.

CDR3 region: CASRRPSDSSRGYTF. Written as DNA, the CDR3 is TGTGCCAGCAGACGACCCTCTGACAGCTCCCGGGGCTACACCTTC. The V and J genes are TRBV6-8 and TRBJ1-2; maybe TRBD1 (5 bases). Trimming took off 6 bases at V and 8 bases at J, with 22 bases between the two ends. The V gene's germline CDR1 is MNHGY and CDR2 SAAAGT. This CDR3 spans 15 amino acids.